This TCR beta chain was captured in a study of cytomegalovirus exposure and HLA in healthy donors (dated by TCRdb to the late 2010s). In the study overall: An earlier analysis of approximately 640 of the donors reported approximately 270 Gb of sequence data and some 120 million unique TCR beta sequences from approximately 180 million T cells. Donor age, sex, ethnicity and CMV serostatus were compiled alongside the repertoire data. Along with the roughly 670-subject first cohort, a separate validation cohort of more than 90 different subjects was used. The number of donors typed differed by locus, with about 629-630 for A, B, C, DRB1 and DQB1, around 500 for DQA1, 600 to 610 for DPA1, and roughly 450 for DPB1. Among 398 genotyped donors of the cohort, an average of approximately 240,000 unique TCR beta nucleotide sequences were sequenced per donor, around a sixth of them non-productive. The study was designed to test whether signatures of past pathogen exposure could be identified by cataloging public T cell receptors. In an earlier analysis of about 590 of the donors, high-throughput TCR beta sequencing was used to judge whether each TCR beta V gene segment behaved as functional or pseudogenic. The study used immunosequencing to profile the T cell repertoires of approximately 690 subjects and linked those repertoires to cytomegalovirus serostatus. Every repertoire in the discovery cohort had been generated on one and the same sequencing platform. Rather than using new phenotypic data, the later analysis identified candidate immune exposures from TCR beta sequences and from how often those sequences occurred across donors. To study patterns of TCR occurrence, a later analysis re-analyzed previously published TCR beta repertoires from several hundred donors and added high-resolution HLA genotyping. Five DR-DQ haplotypes were handled as single units for association and clustering because linkage in the cohort was strong. Among the 398 genotyped donors, around 81% belonged to the genetic ancestry cluster associated with self-reported Caucasian donors. To predict cytomegalovirus infection status, the study brought together high-throughput TCR immunosequencing, statistical association of individual TCRs with disease status, and machine learning. HLA typing covered class I and class II loci at four-digit resolution. Around 300 gigabases of sequencing data and 70 million to 100 million unique TCR sequences were included in an early release covering around 600 HLA-typed donors. In a later genetic analysis, genome-wide SNP genotypes for about 65% of the roughly 670 donors were used, and that subset was treated as a discovery cohort. Results and caveats for the whole study, not just this receptor: In a later analysis, TCR association rates were found to vary across HLA loci, with the most associated TCRs seen for DRB1 alleles and the fewest for HLA-C alleles. According to a later analysis, parvovirus B19, influenza, CMV and Epstein-Barr virus appeared linked to several top co-occurrence clusters. A further reported finding was that TCR beta sequences accurately predicted the HLA-A and HLA-B alleles for most subjects in the first cohort. In an earlier analysis of roughly 560 of the donors, most TCR beta V segments were observed in productive rearrangements about 87% or about 30% of the time, broadly matching IMGT annotations. Because some donors lacked HLA typing at each locus, the association tests relied only on the typed subset. In a later analysis, HLA-associated TCR beta chains showed more clonal expansion and lower generation probabilities than non-associated chains that were equally common. Because counts were too low, seventeen rarely observed V segments, including chromosome 9 orphons, were excluded from the earlier analysis of around 590 of the donors. In a later genetic analysis, a missense DCLRE1C variant was associated with V-gene and J-gene trimming of TCR beta chains, and the association was replicated in an independent cohort. In the study, around 150 TCR beta chains were listed as associated with cytomegalovirus. For the cohort, immune exposure information was limited to CMV serostatus. While some public TCRs were present in many individuals, most TCR sequences turned up only very rarely across donors. In vitro tests confirmed that a few of the cytomegalovirus-associated TCR beta chains recognize cytomegalovirus antigens. Only TCR beta chains were sequenced in this cohort, and the absence of alpha or paired-chain data limited detectable features. According to a later genetic analysis, donors in an Asian-associated ancestry cluster had fewer N-insertions in productive TCRs than the approximately 670-donor mean. Linkage disequilibrium might explain the correlated functional status among segregating V segments, but an unknown experimental factor could not be excluded. Roughly uniform sequencing depth across donors was assumed in presence/absence analyses, although this assumption may not hold. When HLA alleles, especially DR and DQ, strongly co-occurred, attributing TCR associations to individual alleles was difficult. Some IMGT-functional V segments, including TRBV6-2 and TRBV6-3, could not be distinguished by the 87-base-pair reads and were therefore excluded. The sequencing pipeline was judged likely to have produced a cluster of highly shared sequence variants as a technical artifact. According to a later analysis, most CMV-associated TCR beta chains appeared to be HLA-restricted, and the HLA associations seemed to be driven largely by CMV exposure. Specific HLA alleles were associated with 16,951 TCR beta sequences at a false discovery rate of 0.05 in a later analysis. In both the original and validation cohorts, the classifier was reported to diagnose cytomegalovirus status with high specificity and sensitivity. The authors suggested that the approach could potentially be generalized to other disease states and immunological phenotypes.

The cohort consisted of 650 to 850 healthy bone marrow donors. At the time of sampling, all cohort members were nominally healthy, though unrecorded immune exposures were likely present. The donor was CMV seropositive and belonged to the group of 250 to 300 seropositive cohort members. Every donor gave a peripheral blood sample, and the peripheral blood mononuclear cells from that sample were used for TCR beta sequencing. The Qiagen DNeasy Blood Extraction Kit was used to extract genomic DNA from the blood cell samples. Remarks on this clone: Its antigen is unknown.

To prepare the library, the immunoSEQ multiplex PCR assay was applied. A mixture of 60 forward primers for TCR Vbeta segments and 13 reverse primers for TCR Jbeta segments was used in the multiplex PCR. A multiplex PCR assay on genomic DNA amplified the CDR3 region of rearranged TCR beta genes. The Illumina HiSeq System was used to sequence the amplified TCR beta libraries as 87-base-pair reads. In the source study's methods: In a later analysis, tens of millions of unique TCR beta chains were counted across the approximately 620 repertoires, and some 10 million of these chains were shared by at least two donors. To remove PCR and sequencing errors, raw reads were error-corrected and collapsed into unique sequences using a nearest-neighbor algorithm that merged closely related sequences. V, D and J gene segments were assigned by aligning CDR3 sequences to IMGT reference sequences. For a sequence to be retained, a match of at least six nucleotides to both a V gene segment and a J gene segment was required. A rearrangement was called productive if the CDR3 had no stop codons and remained in frame with V and J, and every other rearrangement was called non-productive. Following IMGT convention, CDR3 was defined as the stretch from the second conserved V-encoded cysteine to the conserved J-encoded phenylalanine. Sequences without an unambiguous match to a single V gene segment were excluded from the earlier analysis of a few hundred of the donors. An earlier analysis of a few hundred of the donors called V segments functional above 56.7% productive rearrangements and segregating when the between-donor standard deviation exceeded 5%. A statistical classification framework was built for diagnosing cytomegalovirus status from the catalog of TCR beta chain sequences. In a later analysis, V and J genes were assigned by comparing TCR nucleotide sequences against IMGT/GENE-DB human TR gene sequences. Using the TCRdist pipeline, a later analysis assigned CDR3 sequences along with most-parsimonious VDJ recombination scenarios. A later analysis defined each TCR beta chain by its CDR3 amino acid sequence plus V-gene family, and excluded reads lacking a unique V-gene family. A later analysis removed 500 to 600 highly shared, low-generation-probability nucleotide sequences to deal with suspected cross-contamination and a sequencing artifact. In a later analysis, a clonal expansion index was calculated for each public chain from normalized within-repertoire ranks of inferred template counts. A later analysis computed generation probabilities with a VDJ recombination model fitted to out-of-frame rearrangements, and checked the results against IGoR. In a later analysis, TCR-TCR, TCR-HLA and TCR-CMV co-occurrence was scored with hypergeometric tests, and a repertoire-size bias correction was applied to TCR pairs. False discovery rates were estimated in a later analysis by permuting HLA or CMV assignments 20 times. In a later analysis, co-occurring TCRs were grouped using DBSCAN, and TCRdist sequence similarity was added for clustering within HLA-allele-positive subsets. Co-occurrence clustering excluded repertoires with fewer than 30,000 or more than 120,000 public chains, plus five with anomalous nucleotide sharing. What TCRdb holds here is the immuneACCESS table cut down to in-frame rearrangements. Part of the clones is not present; checked against another copy, under half of the missing clones reflect an unresolved V gene, and the others are unexplained. The D gene and trimming were derived from the DNA, and the V and J assignments and clone size from that table. The sample table records about 88,000 clones. The ten largest clones take up about 5.9% of the sample.

Including cysteine and phenylalanine, the CDR3 has 15 amino acids. Only the CDR3 DNA stays, 45 bases, in frame from base 1. At the junction V is shortened by 3 bases and J by 4 bases; bases outside the gene matches: 5. CDR1 and CDR2 are drawn from the germline V gene: MNHEY, SVGAGI. The sequenced sample was PBMCs. The chain is made from TRBV6-5 and TRBJ1-5, with 8 bases matching TRBD1. The TCR was taken from a girl aged 5 to 17 in good health and CMV-seropositive. The nucleotides read TGTGCCAGCAGTTATAGTGGACAGGGTAATCAGCCCCAGCATTTT. This translates into CASSYSGQGNQPQHF.